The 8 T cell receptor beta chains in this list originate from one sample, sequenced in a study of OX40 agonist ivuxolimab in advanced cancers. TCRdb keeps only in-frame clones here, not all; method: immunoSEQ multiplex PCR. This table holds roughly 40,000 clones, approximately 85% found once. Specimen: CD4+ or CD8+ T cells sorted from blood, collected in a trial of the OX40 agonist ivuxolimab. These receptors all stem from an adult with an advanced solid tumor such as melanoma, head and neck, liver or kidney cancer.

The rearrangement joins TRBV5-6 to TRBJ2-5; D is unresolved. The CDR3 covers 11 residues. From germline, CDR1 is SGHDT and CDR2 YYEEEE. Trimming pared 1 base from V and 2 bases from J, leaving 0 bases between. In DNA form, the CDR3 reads TGTGCCAGCAGCTTGCAAGAGACCCAGTACTTC. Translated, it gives CASSLQETQYF. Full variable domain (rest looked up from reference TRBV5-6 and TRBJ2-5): DAGVTQSPTHLIKTRGQQVTLRCSPKSGHDTVSWYQQALGQGPQFIFQYYEEEERQRGNFPDRFSGHQFPNYSSELNVNALLLGDSALYLCASSLQETQYFGPGTRLLVL.

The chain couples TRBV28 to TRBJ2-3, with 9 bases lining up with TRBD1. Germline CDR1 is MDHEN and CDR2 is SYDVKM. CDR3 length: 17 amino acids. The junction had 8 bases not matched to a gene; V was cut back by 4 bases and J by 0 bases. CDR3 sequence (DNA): TGTGCCAGCAGTTACCACCGGGACAGGGATAGCACAGATACGCAGTATTTT. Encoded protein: CASSYHRDRDSTDTQYF.

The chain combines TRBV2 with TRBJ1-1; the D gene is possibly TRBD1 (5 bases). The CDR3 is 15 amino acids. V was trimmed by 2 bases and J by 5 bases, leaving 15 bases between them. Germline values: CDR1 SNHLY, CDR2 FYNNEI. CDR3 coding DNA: TGTGCCAGCAGTGAAAACCGTGGGGGAGGGACTGAAGCTTTCTTT. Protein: CASSENRGGGTEAFF.

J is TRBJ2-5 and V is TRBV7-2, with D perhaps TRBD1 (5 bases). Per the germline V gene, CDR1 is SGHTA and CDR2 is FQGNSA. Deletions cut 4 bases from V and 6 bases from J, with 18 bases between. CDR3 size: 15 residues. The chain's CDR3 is CASSSRGQLLQTQYF. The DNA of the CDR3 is TGTGCCAGCAGCTCGCGCGGACAACTCCTCCAGACCCAGTACTTC.

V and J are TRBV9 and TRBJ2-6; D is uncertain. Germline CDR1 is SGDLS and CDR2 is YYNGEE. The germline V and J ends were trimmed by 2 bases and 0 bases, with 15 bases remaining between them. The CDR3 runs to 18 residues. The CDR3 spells CASSVQGTTSSGANVLTF. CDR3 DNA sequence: TGTGCCAGCAGCGTCCAAGGAACCACCAGCTCTGGGGCCAACGTCCTGACTTTC.

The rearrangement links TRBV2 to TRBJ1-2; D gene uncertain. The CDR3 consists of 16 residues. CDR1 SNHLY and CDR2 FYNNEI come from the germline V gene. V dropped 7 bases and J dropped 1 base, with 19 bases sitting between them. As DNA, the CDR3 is TGTGCCAGCATCGGGTCTCGGGCGCAACTTAACTATGGCTACACCTTC. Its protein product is CASIGSRAQLNYGYTF.

CDR3 sequence (DNA): TGTGCCAGCAGTTTAGGAGGATCTAGCACAGATACGCAGTATTTT. Translating gives CASSLGGSSTDTQYF. The chain carries TRBV28 and TRBJ2-3; perhaps TRBD2 as D (5 bases). The CDR3 spans 15 residues. Trimming removed 2 bases from V and 0 bases from J, with 9 bases in between. Per the germline V gene, CDR1 is MDHEN and CDR2 is SYDVKM.

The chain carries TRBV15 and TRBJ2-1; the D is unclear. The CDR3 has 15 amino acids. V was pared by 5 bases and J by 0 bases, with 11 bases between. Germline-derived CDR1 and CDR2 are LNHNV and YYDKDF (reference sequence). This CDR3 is CATSGDKSSYNEQFF. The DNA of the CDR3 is TGTGCCACCAGCGGTGACAAGAGCTCCTACAATGAGCAGTTCTTC.